Listed below are T cell receptor beta chains from one sample, sequenced in a study of cytomegalovirus exposure and HLA in healthy donors. Measured with immunoSEQ multiplex PCR; TCRdb has only the in-frame clones, and not every one. The sample records 150,000 to 170,000 clones, more than 60% being singletons. Sequencing was performed on PBMCs. Receptors originate from a woman between 40 and 55 years old in good health and CMV-seronegative. Both conserved end residues are part of each CDR3. D genes are given only for firm matches. Size is omitted from some rows. Given values are once, few, many or a class for expanded clones.

j_gene | v_gene | d_gene | abundance | CDR3nt | CDR3aa
TRBJ2-2 | TRBV27 | TRBD1 | few | TGTGCCAGCAGTCGGACAGGGGACACCGGGGAGCTGTTTTTT | CASSRTGDTGELFF
TRBJ2-7 | TRBV7-2 | NA | NA | TGTGCCAGCAGCTTAGATCCCCGGGGGAACGAGCAGTACTTC | CASSLDPRGNEQYF
TRBJ2-6 | TRBV6-6 | NA | NA | TGTGCCAGCAGGCTGACCGGGACTCCTGGGGCCAACGTCCTGACTTTC | CASRLTGTPGANVLTF
TRBJ1-1 | TRBV7-9 | TRBD1 | NA | TGTGCCAGCAGCCCTACGCGGACAGGGGGGGCTGTGGAGACTGAAGCTTTCTTT | CASSPTRTGGAVETEAFF
TRBJ1-2 | TRBV2 | TRBD1 | few | TGTGCCAGCAGTGAGCAGGGGGGAAACTATGGCTACACCTTC | CASSEQGGNYGYTF
TRBJ1-5 | TRBV27 | NA | NA | TGTGCCAGCAGTCCTCGTCCCGAGTCAGGGAGCAATCAGCCCCAGCATTTT | CASSPRPESGSNQPQHF
TRBJ2-7 | TRBV5-6 | NA | NA | TGTGCCAGCAGCTTGGCGGGAGAAACCTACGAGCAGTACTTC | CASSLAGETYEQYF
TRBJ2-7 | TRBV5-1 | TRBD1 | NA | TGCGCCAGCAGCACGACAGGGTCGAACGGGCAGTACTTC | CASSTTGSNGQYF
TRBJ2-7 | TRBV6-6 | TRBD1 | NA | TGTGCCAGCAGACACGGACAGGTTAGCTACGAGCAGTACTTC | CASRHGQVSYEQYF
TRBJ1-1 | TRBV10-3 | TRBD1 | NA | TGTGCCATCAGCCCCCTCGGGACAGCGAGCACTGAAGCTTTCTTT | CAISPLGTASTEAFF
TRBJ2-7 | TRBV18 | TRBD1 | NA | TGTGCCAGCTCACCAGGGACAGGGTACTACGAGCAGTACTTC | CASSPGTGYYEQYF
TRBJ2-7 | TRBV27 | NA | NA | TGTGCCAGCAGTTTATCGTCCGGGTCCTCCTACGAGCAGTACTTC | CASSLSSGSSYEQYF
TRBJ2-1 | TRBV5-4 | TRBD2 | once | TGTGCCAGCAGCCTAGCGGCCACCTACAATGAGCAGTTCTTC | CASSLAATYNEQFF
TRBJ1-2 | TRBV7-9 | NA | NA | TGTGCCAGCAGCTTGGCAGGAAACTATGGCTACACCTTC | CASSLAGNYGYTF
TRBJ1-1 | TRBV6-1 | NA | NA | TGTGCCATAAGAGTCCAGGGGATGAACACTGAAGCTTTCTTT | CAIRVQGMNTEAFF
TRBJ2-1 | TRBV11-2 | NA | NA | TGTGCCAGCAGCCATAACTTACGGAGCTCCTACAATGAGCAGTTCTTC | CASSHNLRSSYNEQFF
TRBJ1-2 | TRBV29-1 | NA | NA | TGCAGCGTTGATCAGGGAAAGCCCTGGAATGGCTACACCTTC | CSVDQGKPWNGYTF
TRBJ1-4 | TRBV5-6 | NA | NA | TGTGCCAGCAGCTTGGAGAAGGGAGAGAATGAAAAACTGTTTTTT | CASSLEKGENEKLFF
TRBJ1-2 | TRBV5-1 | TRBD1 | NA | TGCGCCAGCAGCTTGGAACCTCGTGGACAGGATGATGGCTACACCTTC | CASSLEPRGQDDGYTF
TRBJ2-1 | TRBV6-5 | TRBD2 | NA | TGTGCCAGCAGCCCACTAGCGGGAGGAGGTGAGCAGTTCTTC | CASSPLAGGGEQFF
TRBJ2-7 | TRBV5-1 | NA | few | TGCGCCAGCAGCCAGGGACTTACCTACGAGCAGTACTTC | CASSQGLTYEQYF
TRBJ2-7 | TRBV27 | NA | NA | TGTGCCAGCAGTCCCTTGGCGGGCAGGGAGGCCTACGAGCAGTACTTC | CASSPLAGREAYEQYF
TRBJ1-6 | TRBV11-2 | NA | NA | TGTGCCAGCAGCTTAGTCCAATATTCACCCCTCCACTTT | CASSLVQYSPLHF
TRBJ1-1 | TRBV7-9 | NA | NA | TGTGCCAGCAGCTTACGATCCCAAAACCTTGGGAGGAACACTGAAGCTTTCTTT | CASSLRSQNLGRNTEAFF
TRBJ1-1 | TRBV6-1 | NA | NA | TGTGCCAGCAGTGTCTTTAAGACGAGACCACCAGGTACTGAAGCTTTCTTT | CASSVFKTRPPGTEAFF
TRBJ1-1 | TRBV10-3 | NA | NA | TGTGCCATCAGTGAGTCCGGGGGTATGAACACTGAAGCTTTCTTT | CAISESGGMNTEAFF
TRBJ1-1 | TRBV11-3 | NA | NA | TGTGCCAGCAGCTTTGCAGGGGTGAACACTGAAGCTTTCTTT | CASSFAGVNTEAFF
TRBJ1-2 | TRBV10-3 | TRBD1 | few | TGTGCCATCAGTGCAGACGGGACAGCCTTTTACTATGGCTACACCTTC | CAISADGTAFYYGYTF
TRBJ2-1 | TRBV6-1 | TRBD2 | few | TGTGCCAGCAGGGTCCTCGAGGGAGGGAATGAGCAGTTCTTC | CASRVLEGGNEQFF
TRBJ2-2 | TRBV9 | NA | NA | TGTGCCAGCACCCAAGGAGGTTCCGGGGAGCTGTTTTTT | CASTQGGSGELFF
TRBJ2-2 | TRBV5-4 | TRBD1 | few | TGTGCCAGCAGCTTGCAGGGGGCATTTACCGGGGAGCTGTTTTTT | CASSLQGAFTGELFF
TRBJ1-5 | TRBV6-6 | TRBD1 | once | TGTGCCAGCAGTTACTTGGGCTATCCTCAGGGGGACCAGCATTTT | CASSYLGYPQGDQHF
TRBJ1-1 | TRBV5-4 | NA | NA | TGTGCCAGCTCCTCCCCGAACACTGAAGCTTTCTTT | CASSSPNTEAFF
TRBJ1-3 | TRBV11-2 | NA | NA | TGTGCCAGCAGCTTAGCGGGGGGAAACACCATATATTTT | CASSLAGGNTIYF
TRBJ1-2 | TRBV5-1 | NA | NA | TGCGCCAGCAGCCTAATCCCCTTTGAAGGCTACACCTTC | CASSLIPFEGYTF
TRBJ1-1 | TRBV12-5 | NA | once | TGTGCTAGTGGCACGGACAGTGAAGCTTTCTTT | CASGTDSEAFF
TRBJ2-1 | TRBV4-2 | TRBD2 | NA | TGTGCCAGCAGCCAGCTCCAGCGGGAGGGGGGGCAGTTCTTC | CASSQLQREGGQFF
TRBJ2-7 | TRBV29-1 | NA | once | TGCAGCGGGCGGGATCGGGGCTCGCCCTACGAGCAGTACTTC | CSGRDRGSPYEQYF
TRBJ2-3 | TRBV5-4 | NA | NA | TGTGCCAGCAGCTTGGTATCCTCAGATACGCAGTATTTT | CASSLVSSDTQYF
TRBJ2-7 | TRBV4-1 | TRBD1 | NA | TGCGCCAGCAGCCAAGGCTACAGGGGCCTCTACGAGCAGTACTTC | CASSQGYRGLYEQYF
TRBJ2-5 | TRBV29-1 | TRBD1 | NA | TGCAGCGTTGATCTACAGGGGCAAGAGACCCGGTACTTC | CSVDLQGQETRYF
TRBJ2-7 | TRBV29-1 | TRBD1 | few | TGCAGCGTTGACACAGGGGGAGTTGGTGGTTCCTACGAGCAGTACTTC | CSVDTGGVGGSYEQYF
TRBJ1-1 | TRBV7-9 | TRBD1 | once | TGTGCCAGCAGCTTAGGAGGGGGCGTCGGCACTGAAGCTTTCTTT | CASSLGGGVGTEAFF
TRBJ2-1 | TRBV6-1 | TRBD1 | NA | TGTGCCAGCGGCGACAGGGGGCATGAGCAGTTCTTC | CASGDRGHEQFF